What follows is one T cell receptor beta chain and its context. These data come from a study of blood T cells in healthy people across ages. Through a sample-barcoded 5' primer and a J-beta primer mix, a second PCR was run for roughly 7 to 11 cycles. Via MiXCR, TCRdb re-called the 5' RACE reads, giving one row per CDR3 protein. The table has around 1,000,000 distinct CDR3 sequences, roughly two fifths seen once. Collection of roughly 9.6 milliliters of peripheral blood was performed for each donor. Germline CDR1 reads SGHTA; CDR2 reads FQGNSA. The CDR3 extends over 15 amino acids. V lost 2 bases to trimming and J lost 1 base, with 11 bases between them.

The clonotype originates from a young man in good health. Sequencing was performed on blood. The chain is built from TRBV7-2 and TRBJ1-1; the D is unclear. The CDR3 DNA follows: TGTGCCAGCAGCTTAAGTGACAATAAGAACACTGAAGCTTTCTTT. This sequence encodes CASSLSDNKNTEAFF.